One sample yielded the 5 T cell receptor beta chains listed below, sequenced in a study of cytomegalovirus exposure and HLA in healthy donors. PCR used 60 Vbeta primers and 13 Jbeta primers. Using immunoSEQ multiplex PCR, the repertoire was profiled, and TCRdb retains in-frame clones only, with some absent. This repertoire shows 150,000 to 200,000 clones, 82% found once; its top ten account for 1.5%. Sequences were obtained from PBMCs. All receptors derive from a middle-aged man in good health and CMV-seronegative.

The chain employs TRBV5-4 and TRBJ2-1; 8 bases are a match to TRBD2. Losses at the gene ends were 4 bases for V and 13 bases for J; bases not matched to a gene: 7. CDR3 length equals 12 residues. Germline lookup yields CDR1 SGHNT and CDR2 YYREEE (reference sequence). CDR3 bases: TGTGCCAGCAGCCGCGAGCGGGAGAACCAGTTCTTC. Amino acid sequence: CASSRERENQFF. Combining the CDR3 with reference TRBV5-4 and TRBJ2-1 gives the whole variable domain ETGVTQSPTHLIKTRGQQVTLRCSSQSGHNTVSWYQQALGQGPQFIFQYYREEENGRGNFPPRFSGLQFPNYSSELNVNALELDDSALYLCASSRERENQFFGPGTRLTVL.

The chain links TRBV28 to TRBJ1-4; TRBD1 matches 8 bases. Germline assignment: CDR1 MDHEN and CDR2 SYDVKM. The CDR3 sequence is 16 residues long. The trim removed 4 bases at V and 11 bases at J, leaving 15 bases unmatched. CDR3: CASSSPGQGEGGKLFF. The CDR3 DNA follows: TGTGCCAGCAGTTCCCCAGGACAGGGTGAGGGGGGGAAACTGTTTTTT.

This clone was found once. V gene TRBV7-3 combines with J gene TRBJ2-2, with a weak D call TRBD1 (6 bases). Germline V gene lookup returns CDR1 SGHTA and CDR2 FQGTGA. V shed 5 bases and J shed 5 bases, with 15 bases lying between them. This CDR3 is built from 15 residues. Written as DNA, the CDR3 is TGTGCCAGCAGCAGTATGCCCGGGACAACCGGGGAGCTGTTTTTT. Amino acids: CASSSMPGTTGELFF.

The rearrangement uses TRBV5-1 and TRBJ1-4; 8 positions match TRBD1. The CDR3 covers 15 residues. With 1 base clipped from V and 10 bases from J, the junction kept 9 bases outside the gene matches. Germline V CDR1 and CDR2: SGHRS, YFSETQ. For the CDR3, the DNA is TGCGCCAGCAGCTTGCCTGGACAGGGAAGGGGAAAACTGTTTTTT. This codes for CASSLPGQGRGKLFF. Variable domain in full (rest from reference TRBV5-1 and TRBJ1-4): KAGVTQTPRYLIKTRGQQVTLSCSPISGHRSVSWYQQTPGQGLQFLFEYFSETQRNKGNFPGRFSGRQFSNSRSEMNVSTLELGDSALYLCASSLPGQGRGKLFFGSGTQLSVL.

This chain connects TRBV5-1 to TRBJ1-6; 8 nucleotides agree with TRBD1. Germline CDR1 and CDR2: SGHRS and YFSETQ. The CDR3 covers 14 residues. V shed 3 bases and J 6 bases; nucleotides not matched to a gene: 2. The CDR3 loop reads CASSSTGANSPLHF. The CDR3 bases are TGCGCCAGCAGCTCGACAGGGGCTAATTCACCCCTCCACTTT.